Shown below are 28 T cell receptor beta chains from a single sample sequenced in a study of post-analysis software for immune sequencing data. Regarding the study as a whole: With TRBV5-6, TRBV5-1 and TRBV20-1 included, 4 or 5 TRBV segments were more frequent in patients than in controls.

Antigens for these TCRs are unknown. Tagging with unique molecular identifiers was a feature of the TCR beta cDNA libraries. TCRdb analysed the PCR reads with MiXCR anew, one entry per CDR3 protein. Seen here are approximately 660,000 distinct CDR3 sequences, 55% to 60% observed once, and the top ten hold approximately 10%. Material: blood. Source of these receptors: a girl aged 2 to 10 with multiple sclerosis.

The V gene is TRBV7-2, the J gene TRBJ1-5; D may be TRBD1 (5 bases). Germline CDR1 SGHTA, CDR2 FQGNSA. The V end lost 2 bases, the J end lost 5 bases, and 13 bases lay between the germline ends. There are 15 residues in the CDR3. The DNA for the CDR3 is TGTGCCAGCAGCTTAATGATGGGGCTTCATCAGCCCCAGCATTTT. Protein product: CASSLMMGLHQPQHF.

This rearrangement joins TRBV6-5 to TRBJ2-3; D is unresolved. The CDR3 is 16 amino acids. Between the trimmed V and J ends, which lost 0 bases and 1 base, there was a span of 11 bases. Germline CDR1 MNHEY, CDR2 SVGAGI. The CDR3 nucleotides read TGTGCCAGCAGTTACTCGAGGCCATCTGGCACAGATACGCAGTATTTT. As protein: CASSYSRPSGTDTQYF.

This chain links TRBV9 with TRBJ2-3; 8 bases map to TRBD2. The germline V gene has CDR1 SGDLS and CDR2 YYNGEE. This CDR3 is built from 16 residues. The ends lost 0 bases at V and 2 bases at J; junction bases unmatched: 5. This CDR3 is CASSVGVGGDTDTQYF. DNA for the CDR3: TGTGCCAGCAGCGTAGGAGTCGGGGGGGACACAGATACGCAGTATTTT. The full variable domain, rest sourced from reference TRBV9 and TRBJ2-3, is DSGVTQTPKHLITATGQRVTLRCSPRSGDLSVYWYQQSLDQGLQFLIQYYNGEERAKGNILERFSAQQFPDLHSELNLSSLELGDSALYFCASSVGVGGDTDTQYFGPGTRLTVL.

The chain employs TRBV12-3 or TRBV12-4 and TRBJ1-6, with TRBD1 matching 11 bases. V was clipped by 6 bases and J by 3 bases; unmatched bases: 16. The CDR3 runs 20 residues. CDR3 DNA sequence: TGTGCCAGCAGGACGAGAACGCTGGGACAGGGGGATTTCTATAATTCACCCCTCCACTTT. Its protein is CASRTRTLGQGDFYNSPLHF.

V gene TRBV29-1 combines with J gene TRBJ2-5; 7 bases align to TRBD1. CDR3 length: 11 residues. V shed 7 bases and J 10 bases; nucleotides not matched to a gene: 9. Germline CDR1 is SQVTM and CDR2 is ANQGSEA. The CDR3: CSADKDRVQYF. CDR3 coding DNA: TGCAGCGCCGATAAAGACAGGGTCCAGTACTTC.

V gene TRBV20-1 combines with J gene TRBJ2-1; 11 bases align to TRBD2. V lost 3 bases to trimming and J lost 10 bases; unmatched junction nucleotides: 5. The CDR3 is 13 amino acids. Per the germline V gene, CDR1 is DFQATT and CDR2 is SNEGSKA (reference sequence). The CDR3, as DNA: TGCAGTGCTAGGGGACTAGCGGCGGCAGAGCAGTTCTTC. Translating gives CSARGLAAAEQFF.

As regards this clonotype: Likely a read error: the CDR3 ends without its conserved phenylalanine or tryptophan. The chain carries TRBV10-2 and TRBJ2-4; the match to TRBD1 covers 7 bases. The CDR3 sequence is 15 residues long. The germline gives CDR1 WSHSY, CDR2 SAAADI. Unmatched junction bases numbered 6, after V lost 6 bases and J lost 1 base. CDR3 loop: CASRSIQGAKNIQYL. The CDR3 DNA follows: TGCGCCAGCAGATCCATACAGGGGGCCAAAAACATTCAGTACTTA.

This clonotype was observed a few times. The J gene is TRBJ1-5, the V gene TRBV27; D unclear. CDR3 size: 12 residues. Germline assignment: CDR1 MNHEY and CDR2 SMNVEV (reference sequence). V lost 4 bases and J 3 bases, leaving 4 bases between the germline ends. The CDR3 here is CASSSLNQPQHF. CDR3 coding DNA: TGTGCCAGCAGTTCTCTCAATCAGCCCCAGCATTTT.

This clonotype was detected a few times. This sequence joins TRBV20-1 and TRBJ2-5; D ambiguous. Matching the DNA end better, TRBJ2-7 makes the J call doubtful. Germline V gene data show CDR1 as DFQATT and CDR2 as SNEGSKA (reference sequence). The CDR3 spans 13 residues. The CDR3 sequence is CSARGAGHYEQYF. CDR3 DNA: TGCAGTGCTAGAGGGGCAGGCCACTACGAGCAGTACTTC.

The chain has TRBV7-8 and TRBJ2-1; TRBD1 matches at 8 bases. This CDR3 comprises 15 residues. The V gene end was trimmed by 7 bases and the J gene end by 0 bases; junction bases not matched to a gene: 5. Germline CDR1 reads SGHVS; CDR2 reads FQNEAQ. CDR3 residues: CASNLGQGSYNEQFF. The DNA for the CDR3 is TGTGCCAGCAACCTAGGACAGGGCTCCTACAATGAGCAGTTCTTC.

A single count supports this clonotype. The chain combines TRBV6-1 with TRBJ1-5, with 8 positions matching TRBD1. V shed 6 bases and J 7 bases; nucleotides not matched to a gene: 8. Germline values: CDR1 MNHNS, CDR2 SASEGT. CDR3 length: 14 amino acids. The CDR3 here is CASRKDRGGQPQHF. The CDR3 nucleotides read TGTGCCAGCAGGAAAGACAGGGGAGGCCAGCCCCAGCATTTT.

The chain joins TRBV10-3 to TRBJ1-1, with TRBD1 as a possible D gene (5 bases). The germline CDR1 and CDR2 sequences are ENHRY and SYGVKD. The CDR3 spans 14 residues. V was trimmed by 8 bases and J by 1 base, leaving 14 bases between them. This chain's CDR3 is CAIRGPGENTEAFF. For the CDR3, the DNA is TGTGCCATCCGGGGACCGGGAGAGAACACTGAAGCTTTCTTT.

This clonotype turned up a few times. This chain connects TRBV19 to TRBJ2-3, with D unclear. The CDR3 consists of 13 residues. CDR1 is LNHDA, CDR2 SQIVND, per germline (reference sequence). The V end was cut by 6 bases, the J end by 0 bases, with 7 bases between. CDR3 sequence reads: CASRPDSTDTQYF. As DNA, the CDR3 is TGTGCCAGTAGACCGGACAGCACAGATACGCAGTATTTT.

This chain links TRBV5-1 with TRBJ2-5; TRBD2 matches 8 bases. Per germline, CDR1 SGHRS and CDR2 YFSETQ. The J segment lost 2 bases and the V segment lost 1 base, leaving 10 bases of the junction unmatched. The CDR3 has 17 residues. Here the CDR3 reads CASSLRGGRPEQETQYF. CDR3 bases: TGCGCCAGCAGCTTGCGGGGCGGGAGGCCGGAGCAAGAGACCCAGTACTTC.

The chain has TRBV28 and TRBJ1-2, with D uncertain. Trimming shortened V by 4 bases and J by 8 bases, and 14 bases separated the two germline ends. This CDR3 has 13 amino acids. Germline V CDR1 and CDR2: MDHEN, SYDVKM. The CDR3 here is CASSYALSVGYTF. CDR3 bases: TGTGCCAGCAGTTACGCCCTCTCTGTAGGCTACACCTTC.

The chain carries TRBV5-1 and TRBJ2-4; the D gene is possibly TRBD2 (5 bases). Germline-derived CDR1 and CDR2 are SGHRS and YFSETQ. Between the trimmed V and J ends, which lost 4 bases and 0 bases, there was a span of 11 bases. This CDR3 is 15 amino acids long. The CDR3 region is CASSDPGVAKNIQYF. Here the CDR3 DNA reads TGCGCCAGCAGCGACCCCGGGGTAGCCAAAAACATTCAGTACTTC.

CDR3 amino acids: CSAIWPESGYTF. The CDR3 DNA sequence: TGCAGTGCTATCTGGCCCGAGAGCGGCTACACCTTC. The V call is TRBV20-1, the J call TRBJ1-2, with no clear D. Germline V gives CDR1 DFQATT, CDR2 SNEGSKA (reference sequence). V was clipped by 4 bases and J by 8 bases, with 14 bases between them. The CDR3 has 12 residues.

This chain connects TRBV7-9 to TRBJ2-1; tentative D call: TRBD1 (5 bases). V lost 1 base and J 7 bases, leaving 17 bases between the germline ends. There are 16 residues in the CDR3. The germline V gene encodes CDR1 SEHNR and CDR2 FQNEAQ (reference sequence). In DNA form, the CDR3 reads TGTGCCAGCAGCTTAGTTCAGGGTCCCCGTGGGAATGAGCAGTTCTTC. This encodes CASSLVQGPRGNEQFF. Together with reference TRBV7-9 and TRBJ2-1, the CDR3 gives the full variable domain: DTGVSQNPRHKITKRGQNVTFRCDPISEHNRLYWYRQTLGQGPEFLTYFQNEAQLEKSRLLSDRFSAERPKGSFSTLEIQRTEQGDSAMYLCASSLVQGPRGNEQFFGPGTRLTVL.

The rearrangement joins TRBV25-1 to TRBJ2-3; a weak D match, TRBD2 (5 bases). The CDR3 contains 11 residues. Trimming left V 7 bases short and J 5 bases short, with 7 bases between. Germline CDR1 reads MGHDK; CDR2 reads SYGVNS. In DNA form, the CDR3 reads TGTGCCAGCACCGCGGGAGATACGCAGTATTTT. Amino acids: CASTAGDTQYF.

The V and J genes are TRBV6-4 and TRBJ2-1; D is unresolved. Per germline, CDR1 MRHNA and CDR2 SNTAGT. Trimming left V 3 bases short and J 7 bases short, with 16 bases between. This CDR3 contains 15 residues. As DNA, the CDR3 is TGTGCCAGCAGTGAGGGTCCCCCGACGAGTAATGAGCAGTTCTTC. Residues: CASSEGPPTSNEQFF.

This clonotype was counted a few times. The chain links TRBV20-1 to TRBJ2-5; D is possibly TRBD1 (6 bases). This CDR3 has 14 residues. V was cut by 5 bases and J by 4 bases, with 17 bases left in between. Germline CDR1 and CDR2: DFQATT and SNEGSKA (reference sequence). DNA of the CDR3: TGCAGTGCTCCCAGGGGTGCCGGTTCAGAGACCCAGTACTTC. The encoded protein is CSAPRGAGSETQYF.

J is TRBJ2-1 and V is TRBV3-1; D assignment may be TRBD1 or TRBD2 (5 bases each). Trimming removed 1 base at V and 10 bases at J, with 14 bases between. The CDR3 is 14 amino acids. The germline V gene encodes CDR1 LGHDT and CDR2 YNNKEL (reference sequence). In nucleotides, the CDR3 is TGTGCCAGCAGCCAAGGGGGGTGGACCCCAGAGCAGTTCTTC. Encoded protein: CASSQGGWTPEQFF.

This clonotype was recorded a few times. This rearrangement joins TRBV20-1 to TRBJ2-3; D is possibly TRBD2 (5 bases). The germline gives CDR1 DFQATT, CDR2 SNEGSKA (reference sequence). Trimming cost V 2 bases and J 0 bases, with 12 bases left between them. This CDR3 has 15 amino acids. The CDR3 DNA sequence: TGCAGTGCTAGATTTAGCGAGTCTAGCACAGATACGCAGTATTTT. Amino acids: CSARFSESSTDTQYF.

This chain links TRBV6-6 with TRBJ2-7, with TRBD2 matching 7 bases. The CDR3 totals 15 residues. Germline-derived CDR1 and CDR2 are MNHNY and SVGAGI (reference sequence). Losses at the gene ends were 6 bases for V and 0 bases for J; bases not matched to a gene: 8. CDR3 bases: TGTGCCAGCAGCGAGCAGGGAGGGGTCTCCTACGAGCAGTACTTC. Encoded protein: CASSEQGGVSYEQYF.

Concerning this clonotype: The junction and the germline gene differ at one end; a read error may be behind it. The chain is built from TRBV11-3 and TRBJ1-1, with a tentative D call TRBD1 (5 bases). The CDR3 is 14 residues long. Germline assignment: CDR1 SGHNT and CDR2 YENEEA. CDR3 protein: CVSSLGVGDTEAFF. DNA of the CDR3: TGTGTCAGCAGCTTAGGCGTAGGGGACACTGAAGCTTTCTTT.

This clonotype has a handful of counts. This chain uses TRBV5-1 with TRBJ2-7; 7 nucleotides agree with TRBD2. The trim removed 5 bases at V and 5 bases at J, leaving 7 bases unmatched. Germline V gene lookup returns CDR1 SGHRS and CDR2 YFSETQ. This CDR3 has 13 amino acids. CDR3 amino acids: CASSYGRLDEQYF. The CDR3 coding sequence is TGCGCCAGCAGTTACGGGAGGCTTGACGAGCAGTACTTC.

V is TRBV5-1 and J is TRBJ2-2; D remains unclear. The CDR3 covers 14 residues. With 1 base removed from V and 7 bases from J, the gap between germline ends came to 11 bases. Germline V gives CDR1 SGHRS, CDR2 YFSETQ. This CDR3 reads CASSLFNNGGELFF. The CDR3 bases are TGCGCCAGCAGCTTGTTTAACAACGGCGGGGAGCTGTTTTTT.

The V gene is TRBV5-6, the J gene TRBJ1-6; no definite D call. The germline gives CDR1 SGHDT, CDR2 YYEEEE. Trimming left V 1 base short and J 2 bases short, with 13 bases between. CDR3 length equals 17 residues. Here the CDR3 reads CASSLYPGTPYNSPLHF. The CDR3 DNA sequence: TGTGCCAGCAGCTTGTATCCGGGTACCCCCTATAATTCACCCCTCCACTTT.